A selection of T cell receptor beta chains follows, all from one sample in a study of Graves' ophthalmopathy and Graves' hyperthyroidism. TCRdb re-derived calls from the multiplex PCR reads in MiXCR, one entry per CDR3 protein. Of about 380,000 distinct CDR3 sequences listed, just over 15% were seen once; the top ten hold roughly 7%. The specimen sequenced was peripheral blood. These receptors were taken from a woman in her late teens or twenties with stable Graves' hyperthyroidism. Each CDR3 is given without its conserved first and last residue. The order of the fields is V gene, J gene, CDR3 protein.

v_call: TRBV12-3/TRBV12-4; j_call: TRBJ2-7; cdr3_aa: ASSRSRNTLISYEQY
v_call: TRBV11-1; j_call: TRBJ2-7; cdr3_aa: ASSTTGWGPRGEQY
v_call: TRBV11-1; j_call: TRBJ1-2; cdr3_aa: ASSLVPGTDPNYGYT
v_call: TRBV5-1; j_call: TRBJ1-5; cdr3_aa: ASSPVPNQPQH
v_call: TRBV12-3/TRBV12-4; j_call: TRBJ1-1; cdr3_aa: ASSYWEETEAF
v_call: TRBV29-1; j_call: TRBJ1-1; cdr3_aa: SVGRDYTEAF
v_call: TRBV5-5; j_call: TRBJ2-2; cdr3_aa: ASSSLLPNTGELF
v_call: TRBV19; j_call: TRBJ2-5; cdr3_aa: ASSTRDNQETQY
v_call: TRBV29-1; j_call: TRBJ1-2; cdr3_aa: SVVVSGARYGYT
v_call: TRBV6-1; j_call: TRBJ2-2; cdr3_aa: ASRLRGRGSTGELF
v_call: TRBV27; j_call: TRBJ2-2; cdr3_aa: ASSLWDRVDTGELF
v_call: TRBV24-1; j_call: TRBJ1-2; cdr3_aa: ATSDFPDYGYT
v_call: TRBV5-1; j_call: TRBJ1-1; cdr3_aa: ASSPGFGDTEAF
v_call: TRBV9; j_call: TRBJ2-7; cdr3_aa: ASSVPLRGIEGSEQY
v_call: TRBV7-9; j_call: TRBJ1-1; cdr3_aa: ASSLPLGHFTEAF
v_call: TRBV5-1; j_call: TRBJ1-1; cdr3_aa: ASSRGGKAEAF
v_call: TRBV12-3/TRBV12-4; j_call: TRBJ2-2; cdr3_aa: ASRIAGAGTGELF
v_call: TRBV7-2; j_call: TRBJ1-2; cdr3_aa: ASGLLYGYT
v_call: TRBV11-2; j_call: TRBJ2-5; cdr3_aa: ASRPSGGAGDWRETQY
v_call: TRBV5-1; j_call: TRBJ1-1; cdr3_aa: ASSPGWNGREAF
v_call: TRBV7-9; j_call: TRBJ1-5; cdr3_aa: ASSGETTGGNQPQH
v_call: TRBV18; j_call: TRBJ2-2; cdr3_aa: ASSPRETGELF
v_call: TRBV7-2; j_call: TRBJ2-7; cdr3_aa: ASSQSSGTREQY
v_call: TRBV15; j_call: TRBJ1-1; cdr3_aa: ATSRDSGDTEAF
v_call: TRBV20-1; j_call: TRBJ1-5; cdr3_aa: SARSGTGIGQPQH
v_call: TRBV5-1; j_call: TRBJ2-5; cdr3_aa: ASSLSSGSQETQY
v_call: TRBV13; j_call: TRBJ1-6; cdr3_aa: ASSFESGYNSPLH
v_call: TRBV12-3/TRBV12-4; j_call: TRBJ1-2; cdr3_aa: ASRLLTGGTGYT
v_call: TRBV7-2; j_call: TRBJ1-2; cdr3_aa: ASTPIRGRIYGYT
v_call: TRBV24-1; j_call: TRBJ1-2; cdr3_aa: ATSDRQRPNYGYT
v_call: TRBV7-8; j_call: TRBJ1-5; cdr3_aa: ASSPRDRVQPQH
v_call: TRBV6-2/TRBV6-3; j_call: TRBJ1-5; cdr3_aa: ASRPRDRPSNQPQH
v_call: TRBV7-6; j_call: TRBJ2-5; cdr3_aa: ASSPSGGAEQETQY
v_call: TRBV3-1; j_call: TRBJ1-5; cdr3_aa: ASSQGRAQGQPQH
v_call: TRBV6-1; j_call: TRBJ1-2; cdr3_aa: ASSPQGGRTNYGYT
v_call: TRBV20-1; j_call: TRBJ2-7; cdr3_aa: SARGFLSYEQY
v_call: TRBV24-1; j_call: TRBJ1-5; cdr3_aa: ATSDSDRGSDQPQH
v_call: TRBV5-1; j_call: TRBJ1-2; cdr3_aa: ASSFSLGHGDGYT
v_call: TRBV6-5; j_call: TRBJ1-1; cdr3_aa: ASSYFPGRLYTEAF
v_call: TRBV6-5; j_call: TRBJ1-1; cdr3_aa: ASSYGTSNTEAF
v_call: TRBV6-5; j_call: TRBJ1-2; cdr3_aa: ASSYSRGGGLDGYT
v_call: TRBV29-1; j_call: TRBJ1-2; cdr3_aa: SVSRGRGGDYGYT
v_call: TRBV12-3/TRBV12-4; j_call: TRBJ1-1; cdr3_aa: ASSTGRFTEAF
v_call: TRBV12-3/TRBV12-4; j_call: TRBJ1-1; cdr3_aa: ASSHRQGRDAEAF
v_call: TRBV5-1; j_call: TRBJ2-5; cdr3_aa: ASSTLTGIQETQY
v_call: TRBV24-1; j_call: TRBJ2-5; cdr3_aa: ATSPKLGLAGGQETQY
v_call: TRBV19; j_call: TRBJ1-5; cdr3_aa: ASNQGWGNQPQH
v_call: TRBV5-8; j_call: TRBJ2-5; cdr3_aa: ASSLRTAWGTQY
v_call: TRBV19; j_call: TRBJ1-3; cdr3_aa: ASSMGTSSGNTIY
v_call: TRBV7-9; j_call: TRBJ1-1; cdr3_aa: ASSAGQGTNTEAF
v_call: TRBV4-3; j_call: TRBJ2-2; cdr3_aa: ASSQVLHPGELF
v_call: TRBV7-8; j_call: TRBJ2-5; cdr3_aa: ASSEIRRTQY
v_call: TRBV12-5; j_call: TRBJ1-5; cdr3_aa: ASGPFPGQGGQPQH
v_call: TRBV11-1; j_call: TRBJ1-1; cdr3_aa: ASSRGQDPGRNTEAF